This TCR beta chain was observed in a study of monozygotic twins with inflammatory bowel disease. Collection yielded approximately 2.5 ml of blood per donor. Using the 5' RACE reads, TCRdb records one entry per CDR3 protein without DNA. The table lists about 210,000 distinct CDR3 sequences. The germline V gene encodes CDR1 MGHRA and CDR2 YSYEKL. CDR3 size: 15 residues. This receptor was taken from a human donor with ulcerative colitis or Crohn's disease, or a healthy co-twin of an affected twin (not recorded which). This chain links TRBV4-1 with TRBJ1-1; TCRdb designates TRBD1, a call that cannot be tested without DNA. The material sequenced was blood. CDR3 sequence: CASSLKGAGNTEAFF.